The clone carrying this T cell receptor beta chain was observed at least ten times. This specimen belongs to a study of human T cells and chemical hapten exposure. Researchers extracted total RNA from unfractionated whole blood. From germline, CDR1 is MNHNY and CDR2 SVGAGI (reference sequence). CDR3 length: 17 amino acids. V shed 6 bases and J 1 base; nucleotides not matched to a gene: 10. Individual cDNA molecules (in the library) carried attached unique molecular identifiers. TCRdb re-called the 5' RACE reads with MiXCR, one entry per CDR3 protein. The data contain 130,000 or so distinct CDR3 sequences, about 4% of them singletons.

This sequence was found in a female donor in good health. The V gene is TRBV6-6, the J gene TRBJ2-1; 9 bases are shared with TRBD1. CDR3 nucleotide sequence: TGTGCCAGCAGCCCCTTGCCGGGACAGGGTTCCTACAATGAGCAGTTCTTC. Amino acids: CASSPLPGQGSYNEQFF.